This T cell receptor (beta chain) came from a study of OX40 agonist ivuxolimab in advanced cancers. Germline assignment: CDR1 MNHEY and CDR2 SMNVEV (reference sequence). The junction had 5 bases not matched to a gene; V was cut back by 6 bases and J by 6 bases. The length of the CDR3 is 13 residues. Measured with immunoSEQ multiplex PCR; TCRdb has only the in-frame clones, and not every one. The sample holds roughly 77,000 clones, over 70% seen once. The material sequenced was CD4+ or CD8+ T cells sorted from blood, taken in a trial of the OX40 agonist ivuxolimab. The chain couples TRBV27 to TRBJ1-2; 9 bases are shared with TRBD1. This TCR was sampled from an adult with an advanced solid tumor such as melanoma, head and neck, liver or kidney cancer. The CDR3 nucleotides are TGTGCCAGCAGGATGACAGGGGGAGATGGCTACACCTTC. Protein sequence: CASRMTGGDGYTF.